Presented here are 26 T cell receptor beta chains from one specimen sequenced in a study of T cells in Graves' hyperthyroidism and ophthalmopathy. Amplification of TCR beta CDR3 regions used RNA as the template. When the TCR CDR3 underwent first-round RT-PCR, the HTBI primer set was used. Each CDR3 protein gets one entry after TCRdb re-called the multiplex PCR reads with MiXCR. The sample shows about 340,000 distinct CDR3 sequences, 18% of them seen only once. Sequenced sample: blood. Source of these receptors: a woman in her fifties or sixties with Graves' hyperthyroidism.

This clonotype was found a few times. The CDR3 here is CASSFGDTTYEQYF. CDR3 in DNA: TGTGCCAGCAGTTTCGGAGACACCACCTACGAGCAGTACTTC. The chain uses TRBV27 and TRBJ2-7; D is unresolved. V was shortened by 3 bases and J by 2 bases, with 11 bases between the two germline ends. From germline, CDR1 is MNHEY and CDR2 SMNVEV (reference sequence). This CDR3 comprises 14 residues.

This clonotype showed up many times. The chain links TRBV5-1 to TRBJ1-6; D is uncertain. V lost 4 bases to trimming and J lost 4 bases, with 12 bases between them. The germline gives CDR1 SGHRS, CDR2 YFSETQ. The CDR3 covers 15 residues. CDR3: CASSVDRRYNSPLHF. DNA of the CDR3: TGCGCCAGCAGCGTGGACCGCCGATATAATTCACCCCTCCACTTT.

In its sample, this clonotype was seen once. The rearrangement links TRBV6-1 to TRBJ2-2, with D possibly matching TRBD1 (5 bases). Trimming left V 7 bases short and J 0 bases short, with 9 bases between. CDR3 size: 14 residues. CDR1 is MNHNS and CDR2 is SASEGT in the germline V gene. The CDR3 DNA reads TGTGCCAGCATGGGGCAACCGAACACCGGGGAGCTGTTTTTT. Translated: CASMGQPNTGELFF.

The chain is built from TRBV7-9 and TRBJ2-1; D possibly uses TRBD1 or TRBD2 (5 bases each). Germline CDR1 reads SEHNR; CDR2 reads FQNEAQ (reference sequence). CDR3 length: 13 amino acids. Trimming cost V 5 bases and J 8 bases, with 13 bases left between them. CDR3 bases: TGTGCCAGCAGCCCCTCCACGGGGCATGAGCAGTTCTTC. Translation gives CASSPSTGHEQFF.

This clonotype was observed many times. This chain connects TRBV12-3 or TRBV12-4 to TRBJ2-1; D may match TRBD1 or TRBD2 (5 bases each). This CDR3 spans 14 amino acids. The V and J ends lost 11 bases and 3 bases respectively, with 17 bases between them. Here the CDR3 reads CAVGDEAGYNEQFF. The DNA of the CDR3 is TGTGCCGTGGGGGATGAGGCGGGCTACAATGAGCAGTTCTTC.

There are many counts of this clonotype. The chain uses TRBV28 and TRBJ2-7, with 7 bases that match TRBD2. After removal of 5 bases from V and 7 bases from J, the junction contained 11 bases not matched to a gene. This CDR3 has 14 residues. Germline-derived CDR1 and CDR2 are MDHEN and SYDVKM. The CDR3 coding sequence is TGTGCCAGCAGTCAGGGAGGGAACCCTCGGGAGCAGTACTTC. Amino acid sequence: CASSQGGNPREQYF.

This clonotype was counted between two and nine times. This chain's CDR3 is CASSRGTGGTDGYTF. CDR3 coding DNA: TGTGCCAGCAGCAGAGGGACAGGAGGGACCGATGGCTACACCTTC. J is TRBJ1-2 and V is TRBV3-1; TRBD1 matches at 8 bases. With V trimmed by 5 bases and J by 6 bases, 11 bases remained unmatched. The V gene's germline CDR1 is LGHDT and CDR2 YNNKEL (reference sequence). The CDR3 consists of 15 residues.

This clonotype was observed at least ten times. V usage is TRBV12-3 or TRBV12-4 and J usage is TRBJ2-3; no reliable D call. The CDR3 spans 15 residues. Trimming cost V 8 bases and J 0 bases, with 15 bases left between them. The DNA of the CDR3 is TGTGCCAGCCAGCGAAGCGTTATAAGCACAGATACGCAGTATTTT. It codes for CASQRSVISTDTQYF.

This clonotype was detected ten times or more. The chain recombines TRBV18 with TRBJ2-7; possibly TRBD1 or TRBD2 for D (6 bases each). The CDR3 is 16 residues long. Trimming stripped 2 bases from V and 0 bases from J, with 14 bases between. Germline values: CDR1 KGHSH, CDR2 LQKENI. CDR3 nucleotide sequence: TGTGCCAGCTCACCAGGGAGTGGGGGGCGCTCCTACGAGCAGTACTTC. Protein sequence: CASSPGSGGRSYEQYF.

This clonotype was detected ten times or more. In DNA form, the CDR3 reads TGTGCCAGCAGCTTGGCTAGCGGGATTTCCGATGAGCAGTTCTTC. As protein: CASSLASGISDEQFF. V is TRBV5-6 and J is TRBJ2-1; 9 bases map to TRBD2. The CDR3 contains 15 residues. The ends lost 0 bases at V and 8 bases at J; junction bases unmatched: 6. The germline gives CDR1 SGHDT, CDR2 YYEEEE.

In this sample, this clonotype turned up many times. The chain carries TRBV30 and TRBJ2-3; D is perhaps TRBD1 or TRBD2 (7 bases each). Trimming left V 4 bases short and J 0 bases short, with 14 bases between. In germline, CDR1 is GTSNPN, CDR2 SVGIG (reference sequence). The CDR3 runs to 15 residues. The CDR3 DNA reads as TGTGCCTGGACCAGCGGGACAGCTAGCACAGATACGCAGTATTTT. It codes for CAWTSGTASTDTQYF.

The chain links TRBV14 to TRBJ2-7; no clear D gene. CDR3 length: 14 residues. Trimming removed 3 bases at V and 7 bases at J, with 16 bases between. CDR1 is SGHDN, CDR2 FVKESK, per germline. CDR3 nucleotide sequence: TGTGCCAGCAGCCAGACCGAAAACCCTAGTGAGCAGTACGTC. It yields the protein CASSQTENPSEQYV.

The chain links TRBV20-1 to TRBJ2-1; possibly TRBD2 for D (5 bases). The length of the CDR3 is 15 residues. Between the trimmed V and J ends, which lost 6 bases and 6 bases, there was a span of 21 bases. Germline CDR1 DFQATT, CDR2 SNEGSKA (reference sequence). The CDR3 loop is CSAPPGRGDCNEQFF. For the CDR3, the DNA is TGCAGTGCACCTCCCGGACGGGGAGATTGCAATGAGCAGTTCTTC.

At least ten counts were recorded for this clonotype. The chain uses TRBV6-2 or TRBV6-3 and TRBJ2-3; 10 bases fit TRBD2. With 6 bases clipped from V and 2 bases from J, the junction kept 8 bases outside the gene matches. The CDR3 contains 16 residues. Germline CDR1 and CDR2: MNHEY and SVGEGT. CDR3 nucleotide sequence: TGTGCCAGCAGCCCAACTAGCGGGGTATACACAGATACGCAGTATTTT. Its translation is CASSPTSGVYTDTQYF.

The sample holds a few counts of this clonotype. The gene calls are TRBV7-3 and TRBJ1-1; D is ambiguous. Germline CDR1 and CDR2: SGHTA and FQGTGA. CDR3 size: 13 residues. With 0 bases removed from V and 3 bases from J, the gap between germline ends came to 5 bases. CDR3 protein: CASSLTLDTEAFF. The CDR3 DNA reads TGTGCCAGCAGCTTAACGCTGGACACTGAAGCTTTCTTT.

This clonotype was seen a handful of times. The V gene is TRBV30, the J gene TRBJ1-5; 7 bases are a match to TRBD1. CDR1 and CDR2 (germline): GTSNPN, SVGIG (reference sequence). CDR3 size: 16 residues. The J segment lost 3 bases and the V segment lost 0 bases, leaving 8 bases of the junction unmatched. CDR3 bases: TGTGCCTGGAGTGTACTTGGGACAGTTATCAATCAGCCCCAGCATTTT. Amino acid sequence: CAWSVLGTVINQPQHF.

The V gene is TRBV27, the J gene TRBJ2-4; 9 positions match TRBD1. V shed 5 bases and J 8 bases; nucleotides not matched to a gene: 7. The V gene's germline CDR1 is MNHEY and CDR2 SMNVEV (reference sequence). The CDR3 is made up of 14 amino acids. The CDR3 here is CASSLNRGLDIQYF. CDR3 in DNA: TGTGCCAGCAGTCTAAACAGGGGGCTAGACATTCAGTACTTC.

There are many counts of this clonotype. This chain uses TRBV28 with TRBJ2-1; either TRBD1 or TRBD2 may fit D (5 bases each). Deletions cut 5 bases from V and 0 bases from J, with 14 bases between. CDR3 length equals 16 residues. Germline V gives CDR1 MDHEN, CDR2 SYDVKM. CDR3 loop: CASSAPWGSSYNEQFF. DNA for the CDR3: TGTGCCAGCAGTGCCCCATGGGGGAGCTCCTACAATGAGCAGTTCTTC.

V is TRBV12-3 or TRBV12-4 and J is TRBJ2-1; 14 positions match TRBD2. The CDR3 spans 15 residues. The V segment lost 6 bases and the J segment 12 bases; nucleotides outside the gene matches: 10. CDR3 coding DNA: TGTGCCAGCAGCGTGGGACTAGCGGGAGTCTTACGGCAGTTCTTC. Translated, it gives CASSVGLAGVLRQFF.

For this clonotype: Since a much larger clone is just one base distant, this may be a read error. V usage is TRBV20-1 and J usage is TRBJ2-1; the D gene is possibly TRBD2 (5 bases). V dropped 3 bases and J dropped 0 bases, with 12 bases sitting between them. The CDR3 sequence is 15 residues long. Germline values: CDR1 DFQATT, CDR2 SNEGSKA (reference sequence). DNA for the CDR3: TGCAGTGCTAGCCGGGGAATACTCTCCTACAATGAGCAGTTCTTC. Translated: CSASRGILSYNEQFF.

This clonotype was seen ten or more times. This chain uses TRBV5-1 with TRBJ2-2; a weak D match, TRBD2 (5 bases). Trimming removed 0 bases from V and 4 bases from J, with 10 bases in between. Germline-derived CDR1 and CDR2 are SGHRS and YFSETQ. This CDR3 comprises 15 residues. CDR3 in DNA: TGCGCCAGCAGCTTGGCCGGGGTCGGCACCGGGGAGCTGTTTTTT. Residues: CASSLAGVGTGELFF.

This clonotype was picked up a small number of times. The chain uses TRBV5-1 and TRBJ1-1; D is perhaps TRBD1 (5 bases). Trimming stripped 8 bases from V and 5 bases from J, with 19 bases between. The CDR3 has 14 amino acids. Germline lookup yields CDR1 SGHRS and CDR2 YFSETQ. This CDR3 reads CASKGDLGRTEAFF. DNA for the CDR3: TGCGCCAGTAAAGGGGATTTGGGTCGTACTGAAGCTTTCTTT. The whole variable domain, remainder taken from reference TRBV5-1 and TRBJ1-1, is KAGVTQTPRYLIKTRGQQVTLSCSPISGHRSVSWYQQTPGQGLQFLFEYFSETQRNKGNFPGRFSGRQFSNSRSEMNVSTLELGDSALYLCASKGDLGRTEAFFGQGTRLTVV.

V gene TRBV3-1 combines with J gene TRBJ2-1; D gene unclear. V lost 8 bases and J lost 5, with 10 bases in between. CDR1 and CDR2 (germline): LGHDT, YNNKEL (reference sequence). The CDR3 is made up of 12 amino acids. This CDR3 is CASGSLNNEQFF. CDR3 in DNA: TGTGCCAGCGGGTCTCTCAACAATGAGCAGTTCTTC.

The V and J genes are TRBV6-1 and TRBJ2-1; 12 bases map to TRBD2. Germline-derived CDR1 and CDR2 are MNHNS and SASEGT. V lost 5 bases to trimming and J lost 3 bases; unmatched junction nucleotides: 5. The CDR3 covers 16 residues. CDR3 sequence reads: CASSSVLAGGYNEQFF. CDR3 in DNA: TGTGCCAGCAGTTCCGTACTAGCGGGAGGCTACAATGAGCAGTTCTTC.

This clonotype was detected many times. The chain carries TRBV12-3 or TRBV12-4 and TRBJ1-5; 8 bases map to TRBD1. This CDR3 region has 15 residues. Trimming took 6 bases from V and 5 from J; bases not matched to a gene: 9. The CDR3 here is CASSPQGASYQPQHF. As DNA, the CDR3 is TGTGCCAGCAGCCCTCAGGGGGCCAGCTATCAGCCCCAGCATTTT.

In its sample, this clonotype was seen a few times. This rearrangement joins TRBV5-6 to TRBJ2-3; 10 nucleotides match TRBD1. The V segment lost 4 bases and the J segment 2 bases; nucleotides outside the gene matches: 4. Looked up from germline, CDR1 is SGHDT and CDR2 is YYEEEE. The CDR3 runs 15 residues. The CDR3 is CASSGGQGNTDTQYF. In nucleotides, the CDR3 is TGTGCCAGCAGCGGGGGACAGGGGAACACAGATACGCAGTATTTT.